This T cell receptor (beta chain) was documented in a study of blood T cell repertoires in COVID-19. Study information: Acute and convalescent COVID-19 samples came from the United States, Italy and Spain. T cells, B-cell-depleted T cells, or PBMCs provided the cDNA or gDNA that served as material.

Sequenced by immunoSEQ multiplex PCR; TCRdb stores in-frame clones only, minus some. Of roughly 180,000 clones listed, roughly 82% were seen once; the top ten hold 10% to 15%. Categorization into cohorts depended on clinical history that participants reported. Recovered status applied to Cohort 3 donors who had two consecutive negative PCRs. It also applied to those with clearance or with symptom resolution. Sequencing was performed on PBMCs or T cells enriched from blood (not recorded which). The clonotype originates from a man in his forties who had recovered from COVID-19.

The CDR3 nucleotides read TGTGCCAGCAGCTTGGACAGGGACTATGGCTACACCTTC. Its protein is CASSLDRDYGYTF. This rearrangement joins TRBV5-4 to TRBJ1-2; the D gene is possibly TRBD1 (6 bases). Per the germline V gene, CDR1 is SGHNT and CDR2 is YYREEE (reference sequence). Trimming cost V 0 bases and J 3 bases, with 6 bases left between them. This CDR3 is built from 13 residues. The full variable domain, rest sourced from reference TRBV5-4 and TRBJ1-2, is ETGVTQSPTHLIKTRGQQVTLRCSSQSGHNTVSWYQQALGQGPQFIFQYYREEENGRGNFPPRFSGLQFPNYSSELNVNALELDDSALYLCASSLDRDYGYTFGSGTRLTVV.